These 17 T cell receptor beta chains originate from one sample sequenced in a study of CD8+CD57+ T cells in acquired aplastic anemia. Patients chosen for sequencing had shown CD8+CD57+ cell expansion by flow cytometry. The template used for profiling TCR beta VDJ and CDR3 was genomic DNA. One entry per CDR3 protein results from TCRdb running MiXCR on the reads. This table holds 250,000 or so distinct CDR3 sequences, 40% to 50% found once. Sample: sorted CD4+, CD8+, or CD8+CD57+ T cells (not recorded which) from PBMCs. These receptors were collected from a human donor with aplastic anemia.

The chain joins TRBV27 to TRBJ1-1; no clear D gene. This CDR3 has 14 amino acids. Germline V gene data show CDR1 as MNHEY and CDR2 as SMNVEV (reference sequence). Trimming left V 6 bases short and J 0 bases short, with 11 bases between. CDR3 amino acids: CASRLGLLNTEAFF. CDR3 sequence (DNA): TGTGCCAGCAGACTAGGACTTCTGAACACTGAAGCTTTCTTT.

The table lists this clonotype with a few counts. The chain joins TRBV5-8 to TRBJ1-1; D may be TRBD1 (6 bases). The CDR3 length is 16 residues. V was pared by 5 bases and J by 5 bases, with 22 bases between. CDR1 is SGHTS and CDR2 is YDEGEE in the germline V gene. CDR3 sequence (DNA): TGTGCCAGCAGTCACCGGGACACCAACTTCGGGACTGAAGCTTTCTTT. This gives the protein CASSHRDTNFGTEAFF.

This clonotype was counted only a few times. J is TRBJ2-2 and V is TRBV5-4, with 9 bases fitting TRBD1. The V gene's germline CDR1 is SGHNT and CDR2 YYREEE (reference sequence). The V and J ends lost 2 bases and 7 bases, in that order; junction bases with no gene match: 6. This CDR3 has 15 amino acids. CDR3 loop: CASSLDRGKSGELFF. The CDR3 DNA sequence: TGTGCCAGCAGCTTAGACAGGGGGAAAAGCGGGGAGCTGTTTTTT.

This clonotype was seen ten or more times. This chain joins TRBV6-5 and TRBJ1-2; no definite D call. Germline V gene lookup returns CDR1 MNHEY and CDR2 SVGAGI. V gave up 2 bases and J gave up 3 bases, with 16 bases separating them. This CDR3 comprises 16 residues. The CDR3 region has the DNA TGTGCCAGCAGTTACACAGTGTTGCGCCTGCACTATGGCTACACCTTC. As protein: CASSYTVLRLHYGYTF.

This clonotype appeared many times. The chain joins TRBV11-1 to TRBJ2-7; D remains ambiguous. Germline CDR1 is SGHAT and CDR2 is FQDESV (reference sequence). This CDR3 has 12 residues. The V end lost 5 bases, the J end lost 7 bases, and 12 bases lay between the germline ends. DNA of the CDR3: TGTGCCAGCAGCGTACAACGAGGAGAGCAGTACTTC. Translated, it gives CASSVQRGEQYF.

This chain links TRBV29-1 with TRBJ2-7; D might be TRBD2 (6 bases). Germline CDR1 SQVTM, CDR2 ANQGSEA. The CDR3 runs to 14 residues. With 6 bases removed from V and 3 bases from J, the gap between germline ends came to 18 bases. DNA for the CDR3: TGCAGCGTGGAGGGCGGGGCGACCAGCTACGAGCAGTACTTC. It codes for CSVEGGATSYEQYF.

This clonotype has ten or more counts. V is TRBV7-9 and J is TRBJ2-3; D remains unclear. Per the germline V gene, CDR1 is SEHNR and CDR2 is FQNEAQ (reference sequence). The CDR3 spans 16 residues. V lost 5 bases to trimming and J lost 0 bases, with 15 bases between them. The CDR3: CASSPSALTSTDTQYF. The CDR3 DNA is TGTGCCAGCAGCCCCTCGGCCCTTACTAGCACAGATACGCAGTATTTT.

This clonotype has a count of ten or more. J is TRBJ1-5 and V is TRBV12-3 or TRBV12-4; D is uncertain. CDR3 length: 14 residues. V dropped 6 bases and J dropped 4 bases, with 13 bases sitting between them. CDR3 DNA sequence: TGTGCCAGCAGCAACGAGGGAGGGAATCAGCCCCAGCATTTT. This sequence encodes CASSNEGGNQPQHF.

Ten or more counts support this clonotype. The chain recombines TRBV6-1 with TRBJ1-6, with 7 positions matching TRBD1. CDR1 and CDR2 from the germline V gene are MNHNS and SASEGT. V shed 1 base, J shed 12 bases, and the junction held 3 bases outside the gene matches. CDR3 size: 13 residues. This CDR3 is CASSEGDRIPLHF. In DNA, the CDR3 is TGTGCCAGCAGTGAAGGGGACAGAATACCCCTCCACTTT.

This clonotype was picked up many times. The chain links TRBV5-5 to TRBJ2-7; TRBD1 is a possible D gene (7 bases). Deletions cut 5 bases from V and 3 bases from J, with 18 bases between. CDR1 is SGHKS, CDR2 YYEKEE, per germline (reference sequence). The CDR3 sequence is 15 residues long. The chain's CDR3 is CASRASAGQNYEQYF. For the CDR3, the DNA is TGTGCCAGCAGAGCCTCTGCGGGACAGAACTACGAGCAGTACTTC.

This clonotype was detected once. The V and J genes are TRBV15 and TRBJ1-2; no clear D gene. V lost 3 bases to trimming and J lost 8 bases, with 10 bases between them. The CDR3 sequence is 12 residues long. Germline V gives CDR1 LNHNV, CDR2 YYDKDF (reference sequence). The CDR3 coding sequence is TGTGCCACCAGCAGGGGTCAGTCGGGCTACACCTTC. Its translation: CATSRGQSGYTF.

The chain carries TRBV6-5 and TRBJ2-3; 9 bases are shared with TRBD1. CDR3 length: 18 amino acids. V dropped 5 bases and J dropped 3; count of bases not matched to a gene: 15. Germline V lookup: CDR1 MNHEY, CDR2 SVGAGI. CDR3 loop: CASSGPQSDRGETDTQYF. The CDR3 bases are TGTGCCAGCAGTGGGCCCCAATCCGACAGGGGGGAGACAGATACGCAGTATTTT.

This clonotype occurred many times. The chain is built from TRBV7-8 and TRBJ2-5, with TRBD2 matching over 9 bases. The trim removed 3 bases at V and 0 bases at J, leaving 5 bases unmatched. Germline CDR1 is SGHVS and CDR2 is FQNEAQ. CDR3 size: 16 residues. The CDR3 sequence is CASSLGAGGYQETQYF. In DNA form, the CDR3 reads TGTGCCAGCAGCTTGGGGGCGGGGGGGTACCAAGAGACCCAGTACTTC. Drawing the rest from reference TRBV7-8 and TRBJ2-5, the complete variable domain is GAGVSQSPRYKVAKRGQDVALRCDPISGHVSLFWYQQALGQGPEFLTYFQNEAQLDKSGLPSDRFFAERPEGSVSTLKIQRTQQEDSAVYLCASSLGAGGYQETQYFGPGTRLLVL.

This chain uses TRBV29-1 with TRBJ2-7, with D perhaps TRBD1 (6 bases). Germline assignment: CDR1 SQVTM and CDR2 ANQGSEA. V was clipped by 8 bases and J by 0 bases, with 17 bases between them. The CDR3 contains 14 residues. In nucleotides, the CDR3 is TGCAGCCCCACGTCGAGGACAGACTCCTACGAGCAGTACTTC. Translating gives CSPTSRTDSYEQYF.

As concerns this clonotype: A much larger clone lies a single base off, so this may be a read error. Written as DNA, the CDR3 is TGCGCCAGCAGCCGAGATCACGGGGGCGACGAGCAGTACTTC. Its protein product is CASSRDHGGDEQYF. The chain uses TRBV4-1 and TRBJ2-7; perhaps D is TRBD1 or TRBD2 (6 bases each). Germline-derived CDR1 and CDR2 are MGHRA and YSYEKL. The V end was cut by 4 bases, the J end by 5 bases, with 15 bases between. The CDR3 consists of 14 residues.

The chain has TRBV7-8 and TRBJ2-5; 14 bases are a match to TRBD2. Germline values: CDR1 SGHVS, CDR2 FQNEAQ. CDR3 size: 17 residues. With 3 bases clipped from V and 4 bases from J, the junction kept 7 bases outside the gene matches. The CDR3 DNA sequence: TGTGCCAGCAGCTTCGGGACTAGCGGGGGACCGGGAGAGACCCAGTACTTC. It yields the protein CASSFGTSGGPGETQYF.

This clonotype is a singleton in its sample. This chain joins TRBV13 and TRBJ2-7; D possibly matches TRBD1 or TRBD2 (5 bases each). Germline V gene data show CDR1 as PRHDT and CDR2 as FYEKMQ (reference sequence). V shed 5 bases and J shed 0 bases, with 14 bases lying between them. The CDR3 spans 15 residues. The CDR3: CASSPRDGDSYEQYF. Written as DNA, the CDR3 is TGTGCCAGCAGCCCCCGGGACGGGGACTCCTACGAGCAGTACTTC.